The clone carrying this T cell receptor beta chain came up many times. The sample originates from a study of regulatory T cells in long-lasting Graves disease. Investigators prepared the TCR beta libraries by applying iRepertoire HTBI primers and Arm-PCR of CDR3 regions. TCRdb re-derived calls from the multiplex PCR reads in MiXCR, one entry per CDR3 protein. The data show about 430,000 distinct CDR3 sequences, around a fifth seen once. The CDR3 has 17 amino acids. V shed 1 base and J shed 2 bases, with 18 bases lying between them. Germline V gene data show CDR1 as MNHNS and CDR2 as SASEGT. Noted time point: persistent/refractory GD, antithyroid drugs over 5 years with positive TRAb. After RNA was extracted from PBMCs, the TCR library was made from it.

This clonotype was sampled from a female donor with Graves disease. This specimen was peripheral blood mononuclear cells (PBMCs), taken when the disease was refractory, from a patient treated with antithyroid drugs. V and J are TRBV6-1 and TRBJ2-7; TRBD1 might be the D (6 bases). CDR3 nucleotide sequence: TGTGCCAGCAGTGAAGGACTTTCGGGGACACGACCCTACGAGCAGTACTTC. Translated: CASSEGLSGTRPYEQYF.